A selection of T cell receptor beta chains follows, all from one sample in a study of T cell repertoires in cytomegalovirus infection. A single record per CDR3 protein comes from TCRdb applying MiXCR to the reads. The table lists a few hundred thousand distinct CDR3 sequences, approximately 25% of them singletons. The sample was PBMCs. The receptors come from a human donor in good health (CMV status not recorded). Some clones in this sample may be carry-over from other donors' samples. Both conserved end residues are part of each CDR3. The D gene is left open where the match is weak. Size tells how often a clone was seen (once, few, many) or the class of an expanded clone, and some rows leave it out.

D,J,size,V,CDR3,DNA
TRBD2,TRBJ2-2,few,TRBV10-2,CASSEVSGRTLNTGELFF,TGCGCCAGCAGTGAGGTTAGCGGGAGGACATTGAACACCGGGGAGCTGTTTTTT
NA,TRBJ1-2,NA,TRBV4-3,CASSQEGRSYGYTF,TGCGCCAGCAGCCAGGAGGGGCGGTCCTATGGCTACACCTTC
TRBD2,TRBJ2-1,many,TRBV7-2,CASSPRGTSGSNEQFF,TGTGCCAGCAGCCCCAGGGGGACTAGCGGGAGCAATGAGCAGTTCTTC
TRBD1,TRBJ2-7,NA,TRBV12-3/TRBV12-4,CASRSTGVSGHEQYF,TGTGCCAGCAGGTCTACAGGGGTCTCAGGACACGAGCAGTACTTC
NA,TRBJ1-2,NA,TRBV4-3,CASSQNRAGDYGYTF,TGCGCCAGCAGCCAAAACCGGGCAGGGGACTATGGCTACACCTTC
TRBD1,TRBJ2-5,once,TRBV7-8,CASSTDRVQETQYF,TGTGCCAGCAGCACTGACAGGGTCCAAGAGACCCAGTACTTC
TRBD1,TRBJ1-5,many,TRBV7-2,CASSLQGALPNQPQHF,TGTGCCAGCAGTCTACAGGGGGCTCTCCCAAATCAGCCCCAGCATTTT
TRBD2,TRBJ2-1,NA,TRBV14,CASSQDGRKLAFDEQFF,TGTGCCAGCAGCCAAGACGGGAGAAAACTAGCGTTCGATGAGCAGTTCTTC
NA,TRBJ2-1,NA,TRBV19,CASSGPGSYNEQFF,TGTGCCAGTAGTGGCCCAGGCTCCTACAATGAGCAGTTCTTC
NA,TRBJ2-1,once,TRBV6-2/TRBV6-3,CASSYDESQFF,TGTGCCAGCAGTTACGATGAATCGCAGTTCTTC
TRBD1,TRBJ2-5,many,TRBV7-2,CASQTGGRETQYF,TGTGCCAGCCAGACAGGGGGCAGAGAGACCCAGTACTTC
TRBD2,TRBJ2-1,NA,TRBV27,CASGSGRDFTNEQFF,TGTGCCAGCGGTAGCGGGAGAGACTTTACGAATGAGCAGTTCTTC
TRBD1,TRBJ1-1,NA,TRBV5-1,CASSPGQEGYEAFF,TGCGCCAGCAGCCCGGGACAGGAAGGGTACGAAGCTTTCTTT
TRBD1,TRBJ1-3,few,TRBV27,CASAEQGPFSGNTIYF,TGTGCCAGCGCCGAACAGGGGCCGTTCTCTGGAAACACCATATATTTT
NA,TRBJ1-1,few,TRBV7-3,CASSLHYRGNGSEAFF,TGTGCCAGCAGCTTACATTACAGAGGAAATGGGAGTGAAGCTTTCTTT
NA,TRBJ1-5,few,TRBV5-6,CASSRAGDNQAQHF,TGTGCCAGCAGCCGCGCCGGTGACAATCAAGCCCAGCATTTT
TRBD1,TRBJ2-4,NA,TRBV5-1,CASSLDRGAKNIQYF,TGCGCCAGCAGCTTGGACAGGGGGGCCAAAAACATTCAGTACTTC
TRBD1,TRBJ2-7,NA,TRBV28,CASSISGQGAMIYGSRF,TGTGCCAGCAGTATCTCGGGACAGGGGGCAATGATCTACGGTAGTCGCTTC
TRBD1,TRBJ1-1,NA,TRBV28,CASSSGQTNTEAFF,TGTGCCAGCAGTTCGGGACAGACGAACACTGAAGCTTTCTTT
NA,TRBJ1-3,NA,TRBV6-6,CASSLLRGEGGTIYF,TGTGCCAGCAGTTTGTTGAGGGGTGAGGGAGGCACCATATATTTT
NA,TRBJ2-7,NA,TRBV5-5,CASSLWGGREQYF,TGTGCCAGCAGCTTGTGGGGGGGCAGGGAGCAGTACTTC
NA,TRBJ1-3,NA,TRBV19,CASSIDTYSGNTIYF,TGTGCCAGTAGTATAGACACCTACTCTGGAAACACCATATATTTT
NA,TRBJ1-1,NA,TRBV24-1,CATSDLGGTEAFF,TGTGCCACCAGTGATTTAGGGGGTACTGAAGCTTTCTTT
NA,TRBJ1-4,NA,TRBV4-1,CASRPNGLGEKLFF,TGTGCCAGCAGGCCGAATGGGTTAGGTGAAAAACTGTTTTTT
TRBD1,TRBJ2-5,many,TRBV7-2,CASSSGQGGSKTQYF,TGTGCCAGCAGCTCGGGACAGGGGGGTTCGAAGACCCAGTACTTC
NA,TRBJ2-1,NA,TRBV7-2,CATPSRYNEQFF,TGTGCCACTCCATCCCGGTACAATGAGCAGTTCTTC
TRBD2,TRBJ2-1,few,TRBV7-9,CASSFGTSDGEQFF,TGTGCCAGCAGCTTCGGGACTAGCGACGGTGAGCAGTTCTTC
TRBD1,TRBJ2-6,few,TRBV27,CASSPLPLGTGAFYSGANVLTF,TGTGCCAGCAGTCCATTACCGCTGGGGACAGGGGCCTTTTACTCTGGGGCCAACGTCCTGACTTTC
NA,TRBJ1-1,few,TRBV7-9,CASSLVGRVDAFF,TGTGCCAGCAGCTTAGTGGGCAGGGTGGACGCTTTCTTT
NA,TRBJ1-4,few,TRBV19,CASRTATNEKLFF,TGTGCCAGTAGGACAGCAACTAATGAAAAACTGTTTTTT